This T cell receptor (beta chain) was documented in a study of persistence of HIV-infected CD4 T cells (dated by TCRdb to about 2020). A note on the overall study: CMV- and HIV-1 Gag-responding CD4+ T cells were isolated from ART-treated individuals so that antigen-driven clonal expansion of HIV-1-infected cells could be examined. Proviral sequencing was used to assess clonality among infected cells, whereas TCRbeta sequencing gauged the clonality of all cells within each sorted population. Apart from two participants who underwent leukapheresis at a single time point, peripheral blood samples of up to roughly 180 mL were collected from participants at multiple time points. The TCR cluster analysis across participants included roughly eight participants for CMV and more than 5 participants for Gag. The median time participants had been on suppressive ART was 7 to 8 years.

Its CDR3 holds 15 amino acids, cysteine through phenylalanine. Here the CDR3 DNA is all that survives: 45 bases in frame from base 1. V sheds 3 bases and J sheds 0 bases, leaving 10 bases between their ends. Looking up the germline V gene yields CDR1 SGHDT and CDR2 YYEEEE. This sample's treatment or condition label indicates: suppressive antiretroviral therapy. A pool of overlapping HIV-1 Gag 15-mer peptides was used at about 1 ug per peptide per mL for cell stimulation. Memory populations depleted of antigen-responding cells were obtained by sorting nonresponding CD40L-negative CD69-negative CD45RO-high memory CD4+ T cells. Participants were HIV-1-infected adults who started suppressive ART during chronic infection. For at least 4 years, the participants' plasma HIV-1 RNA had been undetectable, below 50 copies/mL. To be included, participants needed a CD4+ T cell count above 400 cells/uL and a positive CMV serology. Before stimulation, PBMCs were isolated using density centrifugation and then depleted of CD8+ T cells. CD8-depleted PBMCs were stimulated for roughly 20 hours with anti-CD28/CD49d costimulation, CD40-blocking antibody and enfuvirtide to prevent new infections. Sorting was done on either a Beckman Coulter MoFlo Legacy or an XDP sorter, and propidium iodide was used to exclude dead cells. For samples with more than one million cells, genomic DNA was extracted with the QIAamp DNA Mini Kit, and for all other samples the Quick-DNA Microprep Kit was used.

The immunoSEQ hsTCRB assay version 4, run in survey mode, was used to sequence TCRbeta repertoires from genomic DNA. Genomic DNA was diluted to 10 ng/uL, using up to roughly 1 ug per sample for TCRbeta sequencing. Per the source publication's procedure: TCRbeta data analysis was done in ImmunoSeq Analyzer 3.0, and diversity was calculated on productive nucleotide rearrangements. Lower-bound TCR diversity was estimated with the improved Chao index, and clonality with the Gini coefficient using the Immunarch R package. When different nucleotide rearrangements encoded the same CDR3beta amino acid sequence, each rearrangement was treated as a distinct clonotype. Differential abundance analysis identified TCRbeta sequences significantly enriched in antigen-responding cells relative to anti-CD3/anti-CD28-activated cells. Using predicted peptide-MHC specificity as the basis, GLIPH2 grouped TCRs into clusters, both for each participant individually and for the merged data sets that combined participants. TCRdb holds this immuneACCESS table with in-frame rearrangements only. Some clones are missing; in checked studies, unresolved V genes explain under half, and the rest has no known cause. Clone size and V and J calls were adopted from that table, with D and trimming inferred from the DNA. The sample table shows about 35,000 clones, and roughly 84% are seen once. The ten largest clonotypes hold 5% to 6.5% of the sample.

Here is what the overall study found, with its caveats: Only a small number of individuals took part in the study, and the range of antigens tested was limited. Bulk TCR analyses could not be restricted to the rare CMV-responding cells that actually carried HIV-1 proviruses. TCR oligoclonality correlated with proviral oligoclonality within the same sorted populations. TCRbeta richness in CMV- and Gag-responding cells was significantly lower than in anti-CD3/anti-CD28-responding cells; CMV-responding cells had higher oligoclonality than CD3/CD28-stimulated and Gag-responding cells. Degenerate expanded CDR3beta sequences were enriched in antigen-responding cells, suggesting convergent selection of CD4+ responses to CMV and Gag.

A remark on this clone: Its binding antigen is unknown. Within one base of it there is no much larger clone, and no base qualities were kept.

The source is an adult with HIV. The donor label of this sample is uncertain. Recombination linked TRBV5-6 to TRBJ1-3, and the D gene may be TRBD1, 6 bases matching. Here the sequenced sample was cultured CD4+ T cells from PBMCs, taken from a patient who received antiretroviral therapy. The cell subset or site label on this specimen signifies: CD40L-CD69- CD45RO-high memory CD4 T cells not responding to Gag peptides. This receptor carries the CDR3 CASSSRGFSGNTIYF. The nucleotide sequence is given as TGTGCCAGCAGCTCCAGGGGATTCTCTGGAAACACCATATATTTT.